This TCR beta chain was documented in a study of cytomegalovirus exposure and HLA in healthy donors. Primers included in the PCR were 60 Vbeta and 13 Jbeta primers. Using immunoSEQ multiplex PCR, the repertoire was profiled, and TCRdb retains in-frame clones only, with some absent. The data show about 190,000 clones, about 89% seen once. Sequenced sample: PBMCs. The clonotype originates from a man aged 25-45 years in good health and CMV-seronegative.

The CDR3 DNA follows: TGTGCCAGCAGTACGGACCAGGAGGGTGAAGACATTCAGTACTTC. Translated: CASSTDQEGEDIQYF. The chain has TRBV27 and TRBJ2-4, with a weak D call TRBD2 (6 bases). The V gene's germline CDR1 is MNHEY and CDR2 SMNVEV (reference sequence). The germline V and J ends were trimmed by 5 bases and 8 bases, with 19 bases remaining between them. The CDR3 is made up of 15 amino acids.